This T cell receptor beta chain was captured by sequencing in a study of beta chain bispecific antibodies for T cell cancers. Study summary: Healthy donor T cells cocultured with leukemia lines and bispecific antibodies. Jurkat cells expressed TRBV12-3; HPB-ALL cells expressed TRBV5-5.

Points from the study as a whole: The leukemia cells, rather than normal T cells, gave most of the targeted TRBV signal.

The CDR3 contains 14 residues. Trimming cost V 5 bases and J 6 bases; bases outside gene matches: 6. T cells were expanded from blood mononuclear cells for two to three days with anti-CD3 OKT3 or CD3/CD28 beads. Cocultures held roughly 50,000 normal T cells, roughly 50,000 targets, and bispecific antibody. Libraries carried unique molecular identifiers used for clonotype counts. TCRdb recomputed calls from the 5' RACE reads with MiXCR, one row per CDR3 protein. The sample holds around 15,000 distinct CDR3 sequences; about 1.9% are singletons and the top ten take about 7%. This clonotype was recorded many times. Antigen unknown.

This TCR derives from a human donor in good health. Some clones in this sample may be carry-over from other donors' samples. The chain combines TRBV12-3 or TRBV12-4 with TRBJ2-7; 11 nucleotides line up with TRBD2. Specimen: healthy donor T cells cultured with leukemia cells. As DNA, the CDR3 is TGTGCCAGCAGTCCTACAGGACTAGCGGGCGAGCAGTACTTC. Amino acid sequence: CASSPTGLAGEQYF.